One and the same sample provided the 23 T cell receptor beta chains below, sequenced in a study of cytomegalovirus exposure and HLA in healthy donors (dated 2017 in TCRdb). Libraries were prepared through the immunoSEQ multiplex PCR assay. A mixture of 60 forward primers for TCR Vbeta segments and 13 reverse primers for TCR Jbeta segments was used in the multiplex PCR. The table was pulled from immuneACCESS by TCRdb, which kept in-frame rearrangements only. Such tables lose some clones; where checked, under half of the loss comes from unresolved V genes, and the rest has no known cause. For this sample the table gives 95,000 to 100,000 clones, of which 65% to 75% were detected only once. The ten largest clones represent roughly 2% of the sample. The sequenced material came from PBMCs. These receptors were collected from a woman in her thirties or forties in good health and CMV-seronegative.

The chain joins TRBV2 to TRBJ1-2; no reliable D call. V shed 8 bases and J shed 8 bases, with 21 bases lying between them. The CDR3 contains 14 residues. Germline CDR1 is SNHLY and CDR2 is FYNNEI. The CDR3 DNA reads TGTGCCAGCGAGATGGTAACCCCCGGGGAGGGCTACACCTTC. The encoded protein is CASEMVTPGEGYTF. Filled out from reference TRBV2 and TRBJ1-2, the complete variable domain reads EPEVTQTPSHQVTQMGQEVILRCVPISNHLYFYWYRQILGQKVEFLVSFYNNEISEKSEIFDDQFSVERPDGSNFTLKIRSTKLEDSAMYFCASEMVTPGEGYTFGSGTRLTVV.

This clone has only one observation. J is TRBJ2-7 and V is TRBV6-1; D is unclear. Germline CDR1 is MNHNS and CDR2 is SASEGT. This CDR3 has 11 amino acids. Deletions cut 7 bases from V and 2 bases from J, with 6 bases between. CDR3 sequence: CASIYAYEQYF. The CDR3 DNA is TGTGCCAGCATATATGCCTACGAGCAGTACTTC.

The CDR3 DNA follows: TGTGCCAGCAGCTTAGCTACTGGGGAGCTGTTTTTT. This codes for CASSLATGELFF. J is TRBJ2-2 and V is TRBV13; no clear D gene. This CDR3 has 12 residues. Trimming removed 1 base at V and 8 bases at J, with 5 bases between. Germline V CDR1 and CDR2: PRHDT, FYEKMQ (reference sequence). The full variable domain, its missing parts supplied by reference TRBV13 and TRBJ2-2, is AAGVIQSPRHLIKEKRETATLKCYPIPRHDTVYWYQQGPGQDPQFLISFYEKMQSDKGSIPDRFSAQQFSDYHSELNMSSLELGDSALYFCASSLATGELFFGEGSRLTVL.

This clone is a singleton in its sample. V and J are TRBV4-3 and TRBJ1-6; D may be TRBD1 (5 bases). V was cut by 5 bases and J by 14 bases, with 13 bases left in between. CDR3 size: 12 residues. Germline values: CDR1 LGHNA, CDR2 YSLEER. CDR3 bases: TGCGCCAGCAGCAGACGCCCGGGGGCCCTCCACTTT. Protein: CASSRRPGALHF.

CDR3 DNA: TGTGCCAGCCAGGCTACAGATACGCAGTATTTT. It encodes CASQATDTQYF. The chain combines TRBV6-5 with TRBJ2-3; D is undetermined. Germline assignment: CDR1 MNHEY and CDR2 SVGAGI. This CDR3 has 11 residues. Trimming shortened V by 8 bases and J by 3 bases, and 6 bases separated the two germline ends.

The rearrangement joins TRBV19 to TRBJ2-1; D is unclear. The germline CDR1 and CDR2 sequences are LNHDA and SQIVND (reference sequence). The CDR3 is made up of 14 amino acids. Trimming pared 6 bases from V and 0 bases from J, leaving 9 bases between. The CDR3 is CASRTRSSYNEQFF. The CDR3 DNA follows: TGTGCCAGTAGAACCCGGAGCTCCTACAATGAGCAGTTCTTC.

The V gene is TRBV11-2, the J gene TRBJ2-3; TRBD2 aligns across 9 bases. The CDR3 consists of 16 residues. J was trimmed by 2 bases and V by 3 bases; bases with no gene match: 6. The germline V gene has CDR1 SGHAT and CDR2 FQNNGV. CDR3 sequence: CASSLRLAAITDTQYF. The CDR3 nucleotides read TGTGCCAGCAGCTTGAGACTAGCGGCTATCACAGATACGCAGTATTTT. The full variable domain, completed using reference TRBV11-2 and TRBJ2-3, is EAGVAQSPRYKIIEKRQSVAFWCNPISGHATLYWYQQILGQGPKLLIQFQNNGVVDDSQLPKDRFSAERLKGVDSTLKIQPAKLEDSAVYLCASSLRLAAITDTQYFGPGTRLTVL.

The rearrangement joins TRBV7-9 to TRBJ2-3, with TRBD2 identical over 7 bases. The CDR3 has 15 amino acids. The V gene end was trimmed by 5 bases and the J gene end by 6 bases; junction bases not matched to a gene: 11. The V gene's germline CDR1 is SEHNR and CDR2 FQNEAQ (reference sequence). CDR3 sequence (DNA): TGTGCCAGCAGCCCCGGGGCGCGGGAGTTGGATACGCAGTATTTT. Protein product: CASSPGARELDTQYF.

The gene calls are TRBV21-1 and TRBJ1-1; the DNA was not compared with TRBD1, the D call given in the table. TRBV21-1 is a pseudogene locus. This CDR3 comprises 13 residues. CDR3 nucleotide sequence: TGTGCCAGCAGCAACGCAGGGAACACTGAAGCTTTCTTT. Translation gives CASSNAGNTEAFF.

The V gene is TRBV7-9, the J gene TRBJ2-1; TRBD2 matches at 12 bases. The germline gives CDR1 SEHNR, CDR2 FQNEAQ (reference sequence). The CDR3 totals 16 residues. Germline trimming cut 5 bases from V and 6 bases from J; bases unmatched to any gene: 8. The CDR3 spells CASSPTSGRSSNEQFF. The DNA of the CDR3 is TGTGCCAGCAGCCCGACTAGCGGGAGAAGTAGCAATGAGCAGTTCTTC. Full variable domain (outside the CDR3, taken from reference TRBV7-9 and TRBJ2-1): DTGVSQNPRHKITKRGQNVTFRCDPISEHNRLYWYRQTLGQGPEFLTYFQNEAQLEKSRLLSDRFSAERPKGSFSTLEIQRTEQGDSAMYLCASSPTSGRSSNEQFFGPGTRLTVL.

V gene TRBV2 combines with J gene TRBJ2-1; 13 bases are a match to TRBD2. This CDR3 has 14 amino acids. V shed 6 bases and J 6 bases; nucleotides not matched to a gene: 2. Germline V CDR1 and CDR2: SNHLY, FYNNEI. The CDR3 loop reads CASRTSGGANEQFF. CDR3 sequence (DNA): TGTGCCAGCAGAACTAGCGGGGGGGCCAATGAGCAGTTCTTC. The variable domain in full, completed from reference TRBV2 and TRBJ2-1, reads EPEVTQTPSHQVTQMGQEVILRCVPISNHLYFYWYRQILGQKVEFLVSFYNNEISEKSEIFDDQFSVERPDGSNFTLKIRSTKLEDSAMYFCASRTSGGANEQFFGPGTRLTVL.

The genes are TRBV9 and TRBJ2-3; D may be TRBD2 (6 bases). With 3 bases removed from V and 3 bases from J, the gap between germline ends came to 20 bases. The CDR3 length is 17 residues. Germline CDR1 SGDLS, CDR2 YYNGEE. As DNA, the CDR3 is TGTGCCAGCAGCGGGACCGCCGGGACTGCCCTAACAGATACGCAGTATTTT. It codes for CASSGTAGTALTDTQYF.

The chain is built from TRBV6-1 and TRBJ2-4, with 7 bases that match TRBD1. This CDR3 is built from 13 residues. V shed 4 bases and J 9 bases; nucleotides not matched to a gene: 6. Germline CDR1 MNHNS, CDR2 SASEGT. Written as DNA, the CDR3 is TGTGCCAGCAGTGGACAGGGTGAGGGCATTCAGTACTTC. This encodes CASSGQGEGIQYF.

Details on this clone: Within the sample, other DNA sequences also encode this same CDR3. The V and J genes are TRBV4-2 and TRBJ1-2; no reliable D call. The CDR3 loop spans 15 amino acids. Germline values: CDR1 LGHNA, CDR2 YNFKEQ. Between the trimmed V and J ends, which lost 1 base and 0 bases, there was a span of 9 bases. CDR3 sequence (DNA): TGTGCCAGCAGCCAAGCTCAGAACCCTAACTATGGCTACACCTTC. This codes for CASSQAQNPNYGYTF.

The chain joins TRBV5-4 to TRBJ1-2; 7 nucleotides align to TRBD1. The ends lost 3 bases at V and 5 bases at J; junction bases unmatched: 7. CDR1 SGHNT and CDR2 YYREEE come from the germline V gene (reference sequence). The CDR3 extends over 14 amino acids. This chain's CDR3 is CASSSSGTDYGYTF. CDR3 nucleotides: TGTGCCAGCAGCTCTTCCGGGACAGATTATGGCTACACCTTC.

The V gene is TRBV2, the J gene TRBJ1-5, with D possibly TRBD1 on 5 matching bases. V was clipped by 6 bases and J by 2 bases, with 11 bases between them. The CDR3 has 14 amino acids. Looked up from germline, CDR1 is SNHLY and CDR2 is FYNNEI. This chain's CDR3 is CASRGEQGNQPQHF. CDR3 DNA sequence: TGTGCCAGCAGAGGTGAACAGGGCAATCAGCCCCAGCATTTT.

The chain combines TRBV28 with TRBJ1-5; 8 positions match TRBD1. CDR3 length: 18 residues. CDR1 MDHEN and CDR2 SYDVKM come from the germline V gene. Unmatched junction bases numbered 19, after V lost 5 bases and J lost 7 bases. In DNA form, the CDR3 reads TGTGCCAGCAGTCGAGGATTAGACAGGGGTCGTTCGGGACAGCCCCAGCATTTT. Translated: CASSRGLDRGRSGQPQHF.

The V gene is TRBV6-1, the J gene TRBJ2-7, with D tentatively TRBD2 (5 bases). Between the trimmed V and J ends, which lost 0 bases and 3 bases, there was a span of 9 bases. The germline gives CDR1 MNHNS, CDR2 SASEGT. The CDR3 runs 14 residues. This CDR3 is CASSEAGILYEQYF. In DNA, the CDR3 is TGTGCCAGCAGTGAAGCCGGGATCCTCTACGAGCAGTACTTC.

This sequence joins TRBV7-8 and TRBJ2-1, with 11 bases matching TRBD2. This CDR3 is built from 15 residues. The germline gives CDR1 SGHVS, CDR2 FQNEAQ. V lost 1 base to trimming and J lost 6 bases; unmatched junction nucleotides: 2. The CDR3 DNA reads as TGTGCCAGCAGCTTAGAGACTAGCGGGACCAATGAGCAGTTCTTC. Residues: CASSLETSGTNEQFF.

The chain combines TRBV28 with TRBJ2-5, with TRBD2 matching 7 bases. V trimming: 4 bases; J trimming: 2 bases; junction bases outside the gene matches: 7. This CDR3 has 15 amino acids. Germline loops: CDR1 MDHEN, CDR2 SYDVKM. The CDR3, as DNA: TGTGCCAGCAGTTCGGGGGACTATACACAAGAGACCCAGTACTTC. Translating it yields CASSSGDYTQETQYF.

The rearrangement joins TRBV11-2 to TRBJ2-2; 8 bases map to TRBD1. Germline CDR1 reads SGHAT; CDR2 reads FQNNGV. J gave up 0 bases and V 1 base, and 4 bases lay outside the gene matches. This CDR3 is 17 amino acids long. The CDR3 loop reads CASSLGSRGPNTGELFF. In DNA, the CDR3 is TGTGCCAGCAGCTTAGGCAGCAGGGGGCCGAACACCGGGGAGCTGTTTTTT.

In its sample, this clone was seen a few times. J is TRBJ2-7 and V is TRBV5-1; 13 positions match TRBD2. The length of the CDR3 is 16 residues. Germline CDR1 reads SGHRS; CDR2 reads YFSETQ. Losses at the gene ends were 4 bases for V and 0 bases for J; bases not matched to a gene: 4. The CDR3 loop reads CASSPGTSGISYEQYF. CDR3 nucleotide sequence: TGCGCCAGCAGCCCCGGGACTAGCGGGATCTCCTACGAGCAGTACTTC.

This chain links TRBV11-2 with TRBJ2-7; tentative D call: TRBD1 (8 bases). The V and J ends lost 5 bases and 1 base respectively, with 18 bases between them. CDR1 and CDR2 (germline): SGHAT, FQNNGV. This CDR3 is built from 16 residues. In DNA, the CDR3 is TGTGCCAGCAGCCTCAGACAGGGGAGGGGGTCCTACGAGCAGTACTTC. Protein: CASSLRQGRGSYEQYF.